What follows are 11 T cell receptor beta chains derived from one specimen sequenced in a study of shared clonotypes between healthy human individuals (dated by TCRdb to the early 2020s). Libraries were built with the immunoSEQ multiplex PCR assay. TCRdb holds this immuneACCESS table with in-frame rearrangements only. Some clones are missing; in checked studies, unresolved V genes explain under half, and the rest has no known cause. The sample table contains 2 million to 3 million clones; only one count was recorded for over 85% of them. The ten largest clones take up around 0.15% of the sample. The sample comprised naive CD4+ T cells sorted from blood. What this sample's cell subset or site label stands for: CD45RA+ positively selected. The receptors originated from a man younger than 30 in good health.

This chain joins TRBV28 and TRBJ2-5; either TRBD1 or TRBD2 may supply D (5 bases each). The germline gives CDR1 MDHEN, CDR2 SYDVKM. Trimming pared 3 bases from V and 2 bases from J, leaving 16 bases between. This CDR3 has 16 residues. CDR3 nucleotides: TGTGCCAGCAGTTTCACTGGGGGAGCTGATCAAGAGACCCAGTACTTC. The encoded protein is CASSFTGGADQETQYF.

This chain uses TRBV9 with TRBJ2-3, with TRBD2 matching 10 bases. This CDR3 comprises 17 residues. Germline trimming cut 0 bases from V and 3 bases from J; bases unmatched to any gene: 7. Germline values: CDR1 SGDLS, CDR2 YYNGEE. The CDR3 DNA follows: TGTGCCAGCAGCGTAGAAGGAAGCGGGGGGGCGACAGATACGCAGTATTTT. This encodes CASSVEGSGGATDTQYF.

V and J are TRBV19 and TRBJ2-1, with 12 bases aligning to TRBD2. This CDR3 is 13 amino acids long. Germline trimming cut 11 bases from V and 2 bases from J; bases unmatched to any gene: 1. The V gene's germline CDR1 is LNHDA and CDR2 SQIVND (reference sequence). CDR3 protein: CAASGGAYNEQFF. CDR3 bases: TGTGCCGCTAGCGGGGGGGCCTACAATGAGCAGTTCTTC.

The chain uses TRBV19 and TRBJ1-2; possibly TRBD1 for D (5 bases). The ends were cut back, 6 bases at V and 3 bases at J, with 20 bases in the middle. Per germline, CDR1 LNHDA and CDR2 SQIVND (reference sequence). The CDR3 contains 16 residues. CDR3 loop: CASSRDSTTADYGYTF. The CDR3 bases are TGTGCCAGTAGCCGGGACTCAACCACGGCGGACTATGGCTACACCTTC.

CDR3 bases: TGCGCCAGCAGCTTGGCCTGGTCGGCCAGCTCCTATAATTCACCCCTCCACTTT. This gives the protein CASSLAWSASSYNSPLHF. The genes are TRBV5-1 and TRBJ1-6; unclear D gene. The CDR3 has 18 amino acids. Germline V gives CDR1 SGHRS, CDR2 YFSETQ. Trimming cost V 0 bases and J 0 bases, with 13 bases left between them.

The chain is built from TRBV4-1 and TRBJ2-7; 11 positions match TRBD2. CDR3 length equals 16 residues. CDR1 is MGHRA, CDR2 YSYEKL, per germline. J lost 2 bases, V lost 0 bases, and 3 bases had no gene match. The CDR3 is CASSQEIAGGPYEQYF. The CDR3 nucleotides are TGCGCCAGCAGCCAAGAGATAGCGGGGGGGCCCTACGAGCAGTACTTC.

The chain links TRBV28 to TRBJ2-3; perhaps TRBD2 as D (6 bases). V was trimmed by 8 bases and J by 0 bases, leaving 9 bases between them. The germline V gene encodes CDR1 MDHEN and CDR2 SYDVKM. The CDR3 covers 13 residues. In DNA, the CDR3 is TGTGCCAGCCCGACTAGTAGCACAGATACGCAGTATTTT. It specifies CASPTSSTDTQYF.

On this clone: Other DNA sequences in the same sample also yield this CDR3. The rearrangement uses TRBV2 and TRBJ1-1; no clear D. This CDR3 comprises 11 residues. The V end lost 2 bases, the J end lost 5 bases, and 3 bases lay between the germline ends. Germline CDR1 and CDR2: SNHLY and FYNNEI. The CDR3 DNA sequence: TGTGCCAGCAGTGAACGAACTGAAGCTTTCTTT. Encoded protein: CASSERTEAFF.

The chain combines TRBV2 with TRBJ2-5; D is uncertain. This CDR3 spans 12 amino acids. In germline, CDR1 is SNHLY, CDR2 FYNNEI. V lost 6 bases and J lost 3, with 8 bases in between. The CDR3 nucleotides read TGTGCCAGCAGGGGGAACAAAGAGACCCAGTACTTC. This gives the protein CASRGNKETQYF. Supplemented by reference TRBV2 and TRBJ2-5, the full variable domain reads EPEVTQTPSHQVTQMGQEVILRCVPISNHLYFYWYRQILGQKVEFLVSFYNNEISEKSEIFDDQFSVERPDGSNFTLKIRSTKLEDSAMYFCASRGNKETQYFGPGTRLLVL.

The rearrangement links TRBV30 to TRBJ2-2; D gene ambiguous. This CDR3 has 13 residues. Germline CDR1 is GTSNPN and CDR2 is SVGIG (reference sequence). With 1 base removed from V and 5 bases from J, the gap between germline ends came to 8 bases. The CDR3 protein is CAWSGAGTGELFF. Here the CDR3 DNA reads TGTGCCTGGAGTGGAGCCGGGACCGGGGAGCTGTTTTTT.

About this clone itself: In the same sample, other DNA sequences code for this CDR3. V and J are TRBV27 and TRBJ1-1; D call uncertain. CDR1 is MNHEY and CDR2 is SMNVEV in the germline V gene (reference sequence). This CDR3 is built from 13 residues. The V end lost 7 bases, the J end lost 2 bases, and 11 bases lay between the germline ends. Here the CDR3 DNA reads TGTGCCAGCACGGGAAGGGTAAACACTGAAGCTTTCTTT. Its translation is CASTGRVNTEAFF.